The clone carrying this T cell receptor (beta chain) was observed a few times. The antigen remains undetermined. The sample originates from a study of T cells in Graves' hyperthyroidism and ophthalmopathy. There were TCR beta CDR3 regions amplified from RNA transcripts. The primer set for the first-round RT-PCR of the TCR CDR3 was HTBI. TCRdb reprocessed the multiplex PCR reads with MiXCR, giving one entry per CDR3 protein. The table records around 340,000 distinct CDR3 sequences, roughly 18% of them present only once. Study-wide points: Ophthalmopathy was identified by the model a median about 6 months ahead of onset.

Germline CDR1 is SNHLY and CDR2 is FYNNEI. The CDR3 loop spans 13 amino acids. V lost 4 bases to trimming and J lost 5 bases, with 9 bases between them. Exclusion of a patient resulted from uncontrolled infection, other autoimmune disease, pregnancy or lactation. Clinical symptoms, serum thyroxine and TRAb, thyroid ultrasound and orbital computed tomography were used for the diagnoses. This receptor was identified in a woman aged 45-60 years with Graves' hyperthyroidism. V and J are TRBV2 and TRBJ1-5; D remains ambiguous. The specimen sequenced was blood. CDR3 sequence reads: CASSAGEDQPQHF. CDR3 nucleotide sequence: TGTGCCAGCAGTGCTGGGGAGGATCAGCCCCAGCATTTT.